This TCR beta chain was sequenced for a study of T-cell memory formation after mild COVID-19. With regard to this clonotype: As yet, its antigen is unknown.

TCRdb used MiXCR to reprocess the 5' RACE reads, holding one entry per CDR3 protein. The sample comprises roughly 300,000 distinct CDR3 sequences, 16% of which are singletons, and roughly 25% rests with the top ten. Per germline, CDR1 SGHNT and CDR2 YYREEE (reference sequence). Between the trimmed V and J ends, which lost 4 bases and 9 bases, there was a span of 11 bases. This CDR3 has 13 amino acids. Study-wide results and caveats: A balance of CD4 and CD8 characterized clones contracting day 15 to 85, whereas later expanders leaned CD4+.

The clonotype was recovered from a man in his late teens or twenties who had mild COVID-19 (a few samples of this study predate the infection). Cell type and time point are not known. Sequencing was carried out using PBMCs or a T cell subset sorted from them (not recorded which). The genes are TRBV5-4 and TRBJ1-6; D remains unclear. In DNA, the CDR3 is TGTGCCAGCAGCCTCGAACGACCTTCACCCCTCCACTTT. This codes for CASSLERPSPLHF.